Each of the 22 T cell receptor beta chains below was sequenced from the same sample in a study of CXCR3-negative and CXCR3-positive naive CD8 T cells. Study-wide points: The TRB CDR3s that CXCR3-positive naive cells carried were more hydrophobic than those of CXCR3-negative naive cells.

The antigens for these receptors are not known. The authors prepared UMI-labeled TRB cDNA libraries by 5' RACE. TCRdb processed the 5' RACE reads again and assigns one entry to each CDR3 protein, with no DNA. Found here are 50,000 or so distinct CDR3 sequences; the top ten clones hold about 0.5%. Sequencing used naive CXCR3+ CD8+ T cells from blood. The subset is: CD45RO-CCR7+CD27+CD95- naive CD8+ T cells expressing CXCR3 (TNR3+). These receptors all stem from a human donor in good health. Some clones in this sample may be carry-over from other donors' samples.

The chain has TRBV20-1 and TRBJ2-7. The CDR3 is 12 amino acids. CDR1 and CDR2 from the germline V gene are DFQATT and SNEGSKA (reference sequence). CDR3: CSAREREYEQYF.

The chain couples TRBV7-3 to TRBJ2-5; TCRdb's D gene call, TRBD2, goes unchecked for lack of DNA. This CDR3 spans 15 amino acids. CDR1 and CDR2 from the germline V gene are SGHTA and FQGTGA. The CDR3 protein is CASSSQAGGQETQYF.

This rearrangement joins TRBV12-3 or TRBV12-4 to TRBJ2-7; TCRdb picks TRBD1, but there is no DNA to check that call. The CDR3 contains 13 residues. CDR3 in amino acids: CASSWGPGVEQYF.

The V gene is TRBV7-2, the J gene TRBJ1-3; TCRdb designates TRBD1, a call that cannot be tested without DNA. CDR1 and CDR2 (germline): SGHTA, FQGNSA. The length of the CDR3 is 15 residues. The CDR3: CASSFPGVSGTTIYF.

The rearrangement uses TRBV19 and TRBJ2-1; the TRBD2 assignment by TCRdb is unverifiable without DNA. Germline values: CDR1 LNHDA, CDR2 SQIVND (reference sequence). The CDR3 contains 18 residues. CDR3 sequence: CASRPGTSGGAPYNEQFF.

The rearrangement uses TRBV11-2 and TRBJ2-7. This CDR3 contains 13 residues. The germline V gene encodes CDR1 SGHAT and CDR2 FQNNGV. The CDR3 sequence is CASSPDNSYEQYF.

The chain combines TRBV29-1 with TRBJ2-2; with no DNA, the TCRdb D assignment of TRBD1 cannot be verified. Per germline, CDR1 SQVTM and CDR2 ANQGSEA. This CDR3 has 16 residues. The CDR3 sequence: CSVDRTGDSNTGELFF.

The chain links TRBV28 to TRBJ2-7; the D call from TCRdb, TRBD1, cannot be confirmed without DNA. The CDR3 runs to 15 residues. Germline CDR1 reads MDHEN; CDR2 reads SYDVKM. The CDR3: CASSLHRQRVNEQYF.

V gene TRBV7-8 combines with J gene TRBJ2-7; TCRdb calls TRBD1, which cannot be checked without DNA. The germline CDR1 and CDR2 sequences are SGHVS and FQNEAQ. CDR3 length: 15 residues. CDR3 amino acids: CASSSLGTGYYEQYF.

This CDR3 is CASSEGRNSYEQYF. J is TRBJ2-7 and V is TRBV2. Germline assignment: CDR1 SNHLY and CDR2 FYNNEI. The CDR3 length is 14 residues.

The chain combines TRBV7-2 with TRBJ1-2; TCRdb reports TRBD1, a call that lacks DNA to check it against. Germline-derived CDR1 and CDR2 are SGHTA and FQGNSA. The CDR3 sequence is 14 residues long. CDR3 residues: CASTEWTGVYGYTF.

The rearrangement uses TRBV6-2 or TRBV6-3 and TRBJ1-1. This CDR3 spans 15 amino acids. The germline CDR1 and CDR2 sequences are MNHEY and SVGEGT. CDR3 loop: CASRQFPTVNTEAFF.

This chain links TRBV7-9 with TRBJ1-1. In germline, CDR1 is SEHNR, CDR2 FQNEAQ (reference sequence). This CDR3 region has 12 residues. The CDR3 here is CASSYGYTEAFF.

V and J are TRBV9 and TRBJ2-1; without DNA, the TCRdb call of TRBD1 cannot be checked. Germline CDR1 and CDR2: SGDLS and YYNGEE. CDR3 size: 13 residues. The CDR3 loop reads CASSVDPAGEQFF.

The chain uses TRBV10-3 and TRBJ2-5; TCRdb indicates TRBD2, and absent DNA this call remains unverified. CDR1 ENHRY and CDR2 SYGVKD come from the germline V gene. The length of the CDR3 is 13 residues. CDR3 sequence: CAIRRLGQETQYF.

This chain joins TRBV29-1 and TRBJ2-7; TCRdb returns TRBD1, unconfirmable since there is no DNA. In germline, CDR1 is SQVTM, CDR2 ANQGSEA. The CDR3 consists of 13 residues. CDR3 loop: CSVDQQGSYEQYF.

The V gene is TRBV11-2, the J gene TRBJ2-3; TCRdb designates TRBD2, a call that cannot be tested without DNA. Germline V gives CDR1 SGHAT, CDR2 FQNNGV. The length of the CDR3 is 16 residues. The CDR3 region is CASSPAEASGTDMQYF.

This chain uses TRBV5-6 with TRBJ2-1; the D gene TCRdb calls, TRBD2, cannot be checked with no DNA. Germline V gene data show CDR1 as SGHDT and CDR2 as YYEEEE. The CDR3 spans 14 residues. The CDR3 is CASSPGGGANEQFF.

This rearrangement joins TRBV6-5 to TRBJ2-1; with no DNA, the TCRdb D assignment of TRBD2 cannot be verified. Per germline, CDR1 MNHEY and CDR2 SVGAGI. The CDR3 spans 15 residues. CDR3 in amino acids: CASRPTSGGLHEQFF.

The J gene is TRBJ2-4, the V gene TRBV28. CDR3 size: 12 residues. The germline gives CDR1 MDHEN, CDR2 SYDVKM. The chain's CDR3 is CASSATLNIQYF.

The genes are TRBV19 and TRBJ2-1. This CDR3 is 12 amino acids long. Germline CDR1 and CDR2: LNHDA and SQIVND (reference sequence). CDR3 in amino acids: CASSIDYNEQFF.

This rearrangement joins TRBV7-9 to TRBJ1-1. The CDR3 covers 13 residues. From germline, CDR1 is SEHNR and CDR2 FQNEAQ (reference sequence). The CDR3 is CASSFGLNTEAFF.